The 8 T cell receptor beta chains listed next were all sequenced from one sample in a study of blood T cells in healthy people across ages. For the second PCR, which ran for about 7 to 12 cycles, a sample-barcoded 5' primer and a J-beta primer mix were used. TCRdb itself ran the 5' RACE reads through MiXCR, one entry per CDR3 protein. The table has about 630,000 distinct CDR3 sequences, around 21% seen once; the top ten hold around 3.4%. Sample: blood. The receptors shown here come from a man in his 70s in good health.

The V and J genes are TRBV30 and TRBJ1-2, with a weak D call TRBD1 (5 bases). Germline assignment: CDR1 GTSNPN and CDR2 SVGIG (reference sequence). The V gene lost 3 bases and the J gene lost 3 bases, with 8 bases spanning the gap. This CDR3 is built from 12 residues. CDR3 amino acids: CAWSGGDYGYTF. The CDR3 DNA reads as TGTGCCTGGAGCGGAGGGGACTATGGCTACACCTTC.

This clonotype showed up just a few times. J is TRBJ2-7 and V is TRBV11-2; 9 bases map to TRBD1. The CDR3 has 17 residues. From germline, CDR1 is SGHAT and CDR2 FQNNGV. Germline trimming cut 0 bases from V and 1 base from J; bases unmatched to any gene: 7. In nucleotides, the CDR3 is TGTGCCAGCAGCTTAGAGGGAGGAGGGACAGGGTCCTACGAGCAGTACTTC. Protein sequence: CASSLEGGGTGSYEQYF.

As concerns this clonotype: The junction departs from germline at one end; a sequencing error may be responsible. The chain links TRBV6-5 to TRBJ1-1; TRBD1 matches 9 bases. Per germline, CDR1 MNHEY and CDR2 SVGAGI. The CDR3 length is 15 residues. The CDR3 DNA is TGTGTCAGCAGTTACTTGGACAGGGGAACAATTGAAGCTTTCTTT. Translated, it gives CVSSYLDRGTIEAFF.

A few counts support this clonotype. The J gene is TRBJ2-5, the V gene TRBV2, with 10 bases identical to TRBD1. Trimming removed 9 bases from V and 5 bases from J; junction bases left unmatched: 12. Germline V gene sequence: CDR1 SNHLY, CDR2 FYNNEI. The CDR3 is 15 residues long. The CDR3 spells CARSPGQGRLETQYF. DNA of the CDR3: TGTGCCAGATCCCCGGGACAGGGGCGTTTGGAGACCCAGTACTTC.

V and J are TRBV7-2 and TRBJ2-3; 8 bases line up with TRBD2. Germline V lookup: CDR1 SGHTA, CDR2 FQGNSA. There are 15 residues in the CDR3. Germline trimming cut 1 base from V and 6 bases from J; bases unmatched to any gene: 6. CDR3 nucleotides: TGTGCCAGCAGCTTAGAGGGCTCTAGCGGGGATACGCAGTATTTT. As protein: CASSLEGSSGDTQYF.

This clonotype was seen only a few times. The chain is built from TRBV6-1 and TRBJ1-5; possibly TRBD1 for D (6 bases). CDR1 is MNHNS, CDR2 SASEGT, per germline. This CDR3 has 14 amino acids. The V gene lost 11 bases and the J gene lost 9 bases, with 23 bases spanning the gap. CDR3 protein: CAAGGALQGPPQHF. In DNA, the CDR3 is TGTGCCGCCGGGGGGGCGCTTCAAGGGCCGCCCCAGCATTTT.

This clonotype was detected many times. The chain couples TRBV7-8 to TRBJ2-7, with D tentatively TRBD1 (6 bases). Trimming stripped 1 base from V and 2 bases from J, with 12 bases between. The CDR3 loop spans 15 amino acids. Germline CDR1 is SGHVS and CDR2 is FQNEAQ. CDR3 residues: CASSLGAGATYEQYF. The DNA of the CDR3 is TGTGCCAGCAGCTTAGGAGCAGGGGCAACCTACGAGCAGTACTTC.

V usage is TRBV12-5 and J usage is TRBJ2-5; D remains unclear. The end of the DNA aligns better with TRBJ2-7, so the J call may be wrong. This CDR3 spans 14 amino acids. Per germline, CDR1 LGHNT and CDR2 FRNRAP. The CDR3 sequence: CASGLPPPLYEQYF. Written as DNA, the CDR3 is TGTGCTAGTGGTTTGCCCCCACCCCTCTACGAGCAGTACTTC.